A single sample gave rise to the 12 T cell receptor beta chains below, sequenced in a study of post-analysis software for immune sequencing data. Which antigens these TCRs recognize remains unknown. Unique molecular identifiers featured in each of the TCR beta cDNA libraries. TCRdb independently ran MiXCR on the PCR reads; one entry per CDR3 protein. The sample includes 740,000 or so distinct CDR3 sequences, approximately 57% seen only once; the top ten take approximately 4.2%. Study conclusions and caveats: Relative to controls, patients had 4 or 5 TRBV segments at higher frequency, with TRBV5-6, TRBV5-1 and TRBV20-1 among these.

Specimen: blood. The source of these receptors is a girl between 10 and 17 years old with multiple sclerosis.

This clonotype was detected only a few times. J is TRBJ2-7 and V is TRBV2; 8 bases are a match to TRBD1. The J segment lost 0 bases and the V segment lost 7 bases, leaving 5 bases of the junction unmatched. This CDR3 region has 14 residues. Germline assignment: CDR1 SNHLY and CDR2 FYNNEI. This CDR3 is CASIGDRSSYEQYF. The CDR3 nucleotides are TGTGCCAGCATAGGGGACAGGAGCTCCTACGAGCAGTACTTC. Drawing the rest from reference TRBV2 and TRBJ2-7, the complete variable domain is EPEVTQTPSHQVTQMGQEVILRCVPISNHLYFYWYRQILGQKVEFLVSFYNNEISEKSEIFDDQFSVERPDGSNFTLKIRSTKLEDSAMYFCASIGDRSSYEQYFGPGTRLTVT.

V gene TRBV27 combines with J gene TRBJ2-1; D tentatively reads TRBD1 or TRBD2 (5 bases each). Between the trimmed V and J ends, which lost 6 bases and 4 bases, there was a span of 16 bases. The germline gives CDR1 MNHEY, CDR2 SMNVEV (reference sequence). The CDR3 is 15 amino acids. CDR3 nucleotide sequence: TGTGCCAGCAGCCCCATTGGGGGACCATACAATGAGCAGTTCTTC. Translating gives CASSPIGGPYNEQFF.

This clonotype was found once. J is TRBJ2-5 and V is TRBV3-1; 7 bases fit TRBD1. Trimming cost V 1 base and J 4 bases; bases outside gene matches: 6. Germline V gives CDR1 LGHDT, CDR2 YNNKEL (reference sequence). The CDR3 contains 15 residues. The chain's CDR3 is CASSQGLDRRETQYF. In nucleotides, the CDR3 is TGTGCCAGCAGCCAAGGTCTGGACAGGCGAGAGACCCAGTACTTC.

The chain couples TRBV7-3 to TRBJ2-1; 8 bases match TRBD2. This CDR3 region has 15 residues. The V and J ends lost 4 bases and 8 bases, in that order; junction bases with no gene match: 10. Per germline, CDR1 SGHTA and CDR2 FQGTGA. The CDR3 is CASSSRSGGAYEQFF. Here the CDR3 DNA reads TGTGCCAGCAGCTCCCGCTCGGGGGGGGCCTATGAGCAGTTCTTC. The full variable domain, its missing parts supplied by reference TRBV7-3 and TRBJ2-1, is GAGVSQTPSNKVTEKGKYVELRCDPISGHTALYWYRQSLGQGPEFLIYFQGTGAADDSGLPNDRFFAVRPEGSVSTLKIQRTERGDSAVYLCASSSRSGGAYEQFFGPGTRLTVL.

CDR3 amino acids: CSVENRSTDTQYF. The CDR3 DNA reads TGCAGCGTTGAGAATCGGAGTACAGATACGCAGTATTTT. The chain has TRBV29-1 and TRBJ2-3; D is uncertain. The CDR3 length is 13 residues. CDR1 and CDR2 (germline): SQVTM, ANQGSEA. Trimming shortened V by 3 bases and J by 3 bases, and 10 bases separated the two germline ends.

This clonotype was recorded a few times. The V call is TRBV7-9, the J call TRBJ2-1, with D possibly TRBD2 on 6 matching bases. The CDR3 totals 16 residues. Germline loops: CDR1 SEHNR, CDR2 FQNEAQ (reference sequence). V was cut by 5 bases and J by 3 bases, with 17 bases left in between. The CDR3 loop reads CASSPGTPKVYNEQFF. CDR3 sequence (DNA): TGTGCCAGCAGCCCCGGGACTCCCAAAGTCTACAATGAGCAGTTCTTC.

This clonotype occurred a few times. The rearrangement joins TRBV9 to TRBJ2-3; 11 positions agree with TRBD2. J gave up 10 bases and V 0 bases, and 10 bases lay outside the gene matches. CDR1 and CDR2 (germline): SGDLS, YYNGEE. CDR3 length: 16 amino acids. As DNA, the CDR3 is TGTGCCAGCAGCGTAGGAATTAGCGGGAGGGCCTCATCGCAGTATTTT. Amino acid sequence: CASSVGISGRASSQYF. Looking up the rest from reference TRBV9 and TRBJ2-3 gives the full variable domain: DSGVTQTPKHLITATGQRVTLRCSPRSGDLSVYWYQQSLDQGLQFLIQYYNGEERAKGNILERFSAQQFPDLHSELNLSSLELGDSALYFCASSVGISGRASSQYFGPGTRLTVL.

This chain joins TRBV5-4 and TRBJ2-5, with D possibly being TRBD1 (5 bases). The CDR3 extends over 15 amino acids. V was shortened by 8 bases and J by 5 bases, with 22 bases between the two germline ends. Germline V gene data show CDR1 as SGHNT and CDR2 as YYREEE (reference sequence). The CDR3 protein is CASARLGALGETQYF. For the CDR3, the DNA is TGTGCCAGTGCCCGGCTTGGGGCCCTGGGGGAGACCCAGTACTTC.

The J gene is TRBJ2-1, the V gene TRBV11-2; D gene ambiguous. Germline CDR1 SGHAT, CDR2 FQNNGV. The CDR3 covers 14 residues. V was trimmed by 2 bases and J by 3 bases, leaving 8 bases between them. The CDR3 region has the DNA TGTGCCAGCAGCTTACCGGTGGTCTACAATGAGCAGTTCTTC. It yields the protein CASSLPVVYNEQFF.

This chain uses TRBV2 with TRBJ2-5; D may be TRBD1 (5 bases). Germline CDR1 SNHLY, CDR2 FYNNEI. The CDR3 is 18 residues long. V was cut by 8 bases and J by 0 bases, with 25 bases left in between. Here the CDR3 reads CASVLVGWQGYDQETQYF. CDR3 in DNA: TGTGCCAGCGTCCTAGTCGGGTGGCAGGGATATGACCAAGAGACCCAGTACTTC.

The V gene is TRBV2, the J gene TRBJ2-1, with D possibly matching TRBD2 (6 bases). The germline gives CDR1 SNHLY, CDR2 FYNNEI. The CDR3 spans 12 residues. With 7 bases removed from V and 6 bases from J, the gap between germline ends came to 10 bases. For the CDR3, the DNA is TGTGCCAGCAAGACCGGGAGCAATGAGCAGTTCTTC. Translated: CASKTGSNEQFF.

The sample holds many counts of this clonotype. The junction does not match germline at one end; this may be a read error. This chain connects TRBV5-1 to TRBJ2-3; D may be TRBD1 (6 bases). Per germline, CDR1 SGHRS and CDR2 YFSETQ. The CDR3 loop spans 13 amino acids. CDR3 amino acids: CASSLEGADTQYF. For the CDR3, the DNA is TGTGCCAGCAGCTTAGAGGGGGCAGATACGCAGTATTTT.